This TCR beta chain derives from a study of blood T cell repertoires in COVID-19. About the research overall: Sites in the United States, Italy and Spain provided acute and convalescent COVID-19 samples. T cells, B-cell-depleted T cells, or PBMCs supplied cDNA or gDNA.

Methods used by the authors: Amplification of reference gene primers provided the estimated nucleated cell counts. Assay: immunoSEQ multiplex PCR; the TCRdb copy retains only in-frame clones and omits some. That table is the source of V, J and clone size, and D and trimming were worked out from the DNA. The table lists 78,000 or so clones, around 79% of them singletons. V lost 4 bases and J 1 base, leaving 12 bases between the germline ends. The germline V gene encodes CDR1 SGHKS and CDR2 YYEKEE (reference sequence). This CDR3 is 15 amino acids long. The source of this sequence is a man older than 75 with acute or convalescent COVID-19. Sequenced: peripheral blood. This chain uses TRBV5-5 with TRBJ1-5; unclear D gene. CDR3 DNA: TGTGCCAGCAGCGCCACCATCCAGAGCAATCAGCCCCAGCATTTT. Protein product: CASSATIQSNQPQHF.